The 26 T cell receptor beta chains in this list originate from one sample, sequenced in a study of T-cell memory formation after mild COVID-19. Each CDR3 protein gets one entry after TCRdb re-called the 5' RACE reads with MiXCR. The repertoire consists of roughly 370,000 distinct CDR3 sequences, with about 15% occurring once and the leading ten covering approximately 21%. Sequencing was done on a sample of PBMCs or a T cell subset sorted from them (not recorded which). The receptors were sampled from a man aged 18 to 30 who had mild COVID-19 (a few samples of this study predate the infection). Cell type and time point are not known.

In its sample, this clonotype was seen a few times. CDR3 in amino acids: CATSDFRTGGTDTQYF. Here the CDR3 DNA reads TGTGCCACCAGTGATTTCAGGACAGGGGGAACAGATACGCAGTATTTT. The chain carries TRBV24-1 and TRBJ2-3; 10 nucleotides agree with TRBD1. Germline values: CDR1 KGHDR, CDR2 SFDVKD. With V trimmed by 1 base and J by 3 bases, 3 bases remained unmatched. The CDR3 consists of 16 residues.

This clonotype appeared a few times. J is TRBJ2-2 and V is TRBV12-3 or TRBV12-4; 9 bases match TRBD1. With V trimmed by 7 bases and J by 6 bases, 6 bases remained unmatched. This CDR3 region has 14 residues. CDR3 in DNA: TGTGCCAGCAATCGACAGGGGGGGGCCGGGGAGCTGTTTTTT. Amino acids: CASNRQGGAGELFF.

This clonotype has a count of ten or more. The chain uses TRBV5-5 and TRBJ2-3; D unresolved. V was shortened by 4 bases and J by 0 bases, with 12 bases between the two germline ends. Germline CDR1 and CDR2: SGHKS and YYEKEE (reference sequence). The CDR3 spans 15 residues. CDR3 region: CASSPPPTSTDTQYF. The CDR3 bases are TGTGCCAGCAGCCCCCCCCCGACCAGCACAGATACGCAGTATTTT.

The genes are TRBV7-2 and TRBJ2-7, with 11 nucleotides matching TRBD1. This CDR3 contains 14 residues. The germline V gene has CDR1 SGHTA and CDR2 FQGNSA. The ends lost 6 bases at V and 4 bases at J; junction bases unmatched: 5. The CDR3 loop is CASRPGQGAYEQYV. The DNA for the CDR3 is TGTGCCAGCAGACCAGGACAGGGGGCTTACGAGCAGTACGTC.

This clonotype was counted a few times. The rearrangement uses TRBV10-1 and TRBJ2-3; 8 nucleotides line up with TRBD2. Germline trimming cut 3 bases from V and 3 bases from J; bases unmatched to any gene: 5. CDR3 length: 15 amino acids. CDR1 and CDR2 (germline): WNHNN, SYGVQD (reference sequence). The DNA for the CDR3 is TGCGCCAGCAGTGACCGGGGGGGGAAGACAGATACGCAGTATTTT. Protein product: CASSDRGGKTDTQYF.

V usage is TRBV10-2 and J usage is TRBJ1-2; 9 bases agree with TRBD1. The CDR3 loop spans 16 amino acids. With 2 bases clipped from V and 2 bases from J, the junction kept 6 bases outside the gene matches. From germline, CDR1 is WSHSY and CDR2 SAAADI. The CDR3: CASSEPGDRANYGYTF. CDR3 bases: TGCGCCAGCAGTGAGCCGGGGGACAGGGCAAACTATGGCTACACCTTC.

Remarks on this clonotype: With a much larger clone just one base away, this may be a read error. The chain recombines TRBV29-1 with TRBJ2-3, with TRBD1 matching over 8 bases. The V gene end was trimmed by 3 bases and the J gene end by 1 base; junction bases not matched to a gene: 0. This CDR3 is 13 amino acids long. Germline V lookup: CDR1 SQVTM, CDR2 ANQGSEA. The CDR3: CSVETGGTDTQYF. In nucleotides, the CDR3 is TGCAGCGTTGAGACAGGGGGCACAGATACGCAGTATTTT.

This clonotype was observed a handful of times. This rearrangement joins TRBV3-1 to TRBJ2-2, with D tentatively TRBD1 (6 bases). V lost 6 bases, J lost 3 bases, and 14 bases lay in between. The CDR3 contains 15 residues. The germline V gene has CDR1 LGHDT and CDR2 YNNKEL (reference sequence). The CDR3 DNA reads TGTGCCAGCAGTGAGACCGGGACACACACCGGGGAGCTGTTTTTT. This translates into CASSETGTHTGELFF.

In its sample, this clonotype was seen a few times. This chain connects TRBV15 to TRBJ2-5; weak D call: TRBD2 (6 bases). CDR3 length: 14 residues. The V gene's germline CDR1 is LNHNV and CDR2 YYDKDF (reference sequence). V lost 1 base and J 7 bases, leaving 13 bases between the germline ends. The CDR3 sequence: CATSRVRDWGTQYF. DNA of the CDR3: TGTGCCACCAGCAGAGTCCGGGACTGGGGGACCCAGTACTTC.

This clonotype was found a few times. The chain links TRBV7-2 to TRBJ2-1; 10 nucleotides agree with TRBD2. The CDR3 runs 17 residues. Trimming removed 0 bases from V and 9 bases from J; junction bases left unmatched: 11. Per the germline V gene, CDR1 is SGHTA and CDR2 is FQGNSA. CDR3: CASSLARLAGVPFEQFF. CDR3 bases: TGTGCCAGCAGCTTAGCGCGGCTAGCGGGGGTCCCCTTTGAGCAGTTCTTC.

The V and J genes are TRBV2 and TRBJ1-1; D not certain. Deletions cut 1 base from V and 3 bases from J, with 6 bases between. The CDR3 is 13 amino acids. CDR1 SNHLY and CDR2 FYNNEI come from the germline V gene. The CDR3: CASSEGRDTEAFF. In DNA, the CDR3 is TGTGCCAGCAGTGAAGGAAGGGACACTGAAGCTTTCTTT.

Here the CDR3 DNA reads TGTGCCACCAGTCAGAGCTCTAACTATGGCTACACCTTC. Translating it yields CATSQSSNYGYTF. The V and J genes are TRBV24-1 and TRBJ1-2; D call uncertain. Trimming shortened V by 6 bases and J by 0 bases, and 7 bases separated the two germline ends. The CDR3 runs to 13 residues. Germline values: CDR1 KGHDR, CDR2 SFDVKD.

This clonotype was counted only a few times. This rearrangement joins TRBV6-2 or TRBV6-3 to TRBJ2-3, with D maybe TRBD2 (6 bases). V was trimmed by 0 bases and J by 0 bases, leaving 13 bases between them. Per germline, CDR1 MNHEY and CDR2 SVGEGT. The CDR3 is 17 amino acids. Here the CDR3 reads CASSYSYYGTSTDTQYF. As DNA, the CDR3 is TGTGCCAGCAGTTACTCGTACTACGGGACTAGCACAGATACGCAGTATTTT.

V usage is TRBV7-9 and J usage is TRBJ2-2; 8 bases fit TRBD2. The V gene end was trimmed by 7 bases and the J gene end by 4 bases; junction bases not matched to a gene: 8. CDR1 and CDR2 (germline): SEHNR, FQNEAQ (reference sequence). This CDR3 has 15 residues. The CDR3 DNA follows: TGTGCCAGCACCTTGTGGACTAGCCCCACCGGGGAGCTGTTTTTT. Translated, it gives CASTLWTSPTGELFF.

This clonotype was detected a few times. V and J are TRBV19 and TRBJ1-1; D gene uncertain. There are 15 residues in the CDR3. Germline V gives CDR1 LNHDA, CDR2 SQIVND (reference sequence). The V end lost 3 bases, the J end lost 1 base, and 12 bases lay between the germline ends. CDR3 DNA sequence: TGTGCCAGTAGTATTTTGGGCAGAGAGAACACTGAAGCTTTCTTT. Residues: CASSILGRENTEAFF.

The genes are TRBV7-9 and TRBJ2-7; TRBD2 matches 11 bases. The CDR3 loop spans 16 amino acids. V gave up 5 bases and J gave up 2 bases; unmatched junction bases: 8. Germline lookup yields CDR1 SEHNR and CDR2 FQNEAQ (reference sequence). CDR3 residues: CASSPIAGGWTYEQYF. The CDR3 nucleotides are TGTGCCAGCAGCCCGATAGCGGGAGGGTGGACCTACGAGCAGTACTTC.

The chain couples TRBV5-1 to TRBJ2-5; D is perhaps TRBD2 (6 bases). CDR1 is SGHRS, CDR2 YFSETQ, per germline. This CDR3 is built from 13 residues. Trimming removed 4 bases at V and 5 bases at J, with 12 bases between. CDR3 loop: CASSHGRGETQYF. Here the CDR3 DNA reads TGCGCCAGCAGCCATGGACGGGGGGAGACCCAGTACTTC.

A few counts support this clonotype. The genes are TRBV6-2 or TRBV6-3 and TRBJ2-4; 7 nucleotides agree with TRBD2. The CDR3 is 13 residues long. V shed 2 bases, J shed 5 bases, and the junction held 0 bases outside the gene matches. Germline V gene lookup returns CDR1 MNHEY and CDR2 SVGEGT. CDR3 amino acids: CASSYAGENIQYF. The CDR3 DNA sequence: TGTGCCAGCAGTTACGCGGGGGAAAACATTCAGTACTTC.

This clonotype was found many times. The J gene is TRBJ1-1, the V gene TRBV29-1, with D perhaps matching TRBD1 (6 bases). CDR1 SQVTM and CDR2 ANQGSEA come from the germline V gene. V dropped 4 bases and J dropped 1 base, with 13 bases sitting between them. CDR3 size: 14 residues. CDR3 coding DNA: TGCAGCGTTGCGACCGGGACAAGGAACACTGAAGCTTTCTTT. Translated, it gives CSVATGTRNTEAFF.

This clonotype turned up a few times. This sequence joins TRBV7-9 and TRBJ1-2; no reliable D call. The ends were cut back, 5 bases at V and 0 bases at J, with 10 bases in the middle. The CDR3 has 14 amino acids. Per the germline V gene, CDR1 is SEHNR and CDR2 is FQNEAQ (reference sequence). CDR3 region: CASSLQVSNYGYTF. In DNA form, the CDR3 reads TGTGCCAGCAGCCTCCAGGTCTCTAACTATGGCTACACCTTC.

CDR3 DNA: TGCAGTGCTAGAGAGCCCATCGGGGGGGCGCGTACAGATACGCAGTATTTT. Translated: CSAREPIGGARTDTQYF. The V call is TRBV20-1, the J call TRBJ2-3; 8 nucleotides agree with TRBD2. CDR1 and CDR2 from the germline V gene are DFQATT and SNEGSKA (reference sequence). The CDR3 loop spans 17 amino acids. Trimming at V came to 0 bases and at J to 3 bases, leaving 11 bases not matched to a gene.

V gene TRBV20-1 combines with J gene TRBJ2-1, with 12 bases fitting TRBD2. V shed 6 bases, J shed 0 bases, and the junction held 15 bases outside the gene matches. This CDR3 is built from 19 residues. CDR1 and CDR2 (germline): DFQATT, SNEGSKA (reference sequence). The CDR3 DNA reads as TGCAGTGCCCCGAGGCCGGGACTAGCGGGTTGGGGCTCCTACAATGAGCAGTTCTTC. This codes for CSAPRPGLAGWGSYNEQFF.

J is TRBJ2-7 and V is TRBV20-1; tentative D call: TRBD1 (5 bases). The CDR3 has 13 amino acids. Deletions cut 6 bases from V and 2 bases from J, with 14 bases between. CDR1 is DFQATT and CDR2 is SNEGSKA in the germline V gene (reference sequence). The CDR3 nucleotides read TGCAGTGCCCCGGACATGGTCACCTACGAGCAGTACGTC. Translation gives CSAPDMVTYEQYV.

This clonotype was observed a few times. This CDR3 is CASSRDRVARYGYTF. As DNA, the CDR3 is TGCGCCAGCAGCCGGGACAGGGTAGCGCGCTATGGCTACACCTTC. This chain connects TRBV4-3 to TRBJ1-2; 9 nucleotides line up with TRBD1. There are 15 residues in the CDR3. V shed 4 bases and J 4 bases; nucleotides not matched to a gene: 7. Germline V gene data show CDR1 as LGHNA and CDR2 as YSLEER.

The J gene is TRBJ1-1, the V gene TRBV23-1; D is perhaps TRBD1 (5 bases). TRBV23-1 is recorded as an ORF, its role being uncertain. Trimming removed 7 bases from V and 6 bases from J, with 18 bases in between. This CDR3 has 14 amino acids. CDR3 loop: CASTMYGGWPEAFF. In DNA form, the CDR3 reads TGCGCCAGCACCATGTACGGGGGATGGCCTGAAGCTTTCTTT.

The V call is TRBV28, the J call TRBJ2-7, with D tentatively TRBD1 or TRBD2 (5 bases each). Germline lookup yields CDR1 MDHEN and CDR2 SYDVKM. V was trimmed by 5 bases and J by 2 bases, leaving 16 bases between them. There are 15 residues in the CDR3. This CDR3 is CASSPGDRVTYEQYF. In nucleotides, the CDR3 is TGTGCCAGCAGTCCCGGGGACCGGGTTACCTACGAGCAGTACTTC.